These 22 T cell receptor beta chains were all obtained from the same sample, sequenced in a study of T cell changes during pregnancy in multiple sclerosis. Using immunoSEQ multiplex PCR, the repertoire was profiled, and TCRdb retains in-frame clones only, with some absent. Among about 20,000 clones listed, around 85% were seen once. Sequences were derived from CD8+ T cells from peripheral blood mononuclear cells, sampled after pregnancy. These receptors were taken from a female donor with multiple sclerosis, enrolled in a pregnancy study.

CDR3 region: CASSEINRVGADTQYF. As DNA, the CDR3 is TGTGCCAGCAGCGAAATTAACAGGGTCGGGGCAGATACGCAGTATTTT. The gene calls are TRBV7-9 and TRBJ2-3; D may be TRBD1 (6 bases). The V gene lost 5 bases and the J gene lost 4 bases, with 19 bases spanning the gap. Per the germline V gene, CDR1 is SEHNR and CDR2 is FQNEAQ (reference sequence). The CDR3 has 16 amino acids.

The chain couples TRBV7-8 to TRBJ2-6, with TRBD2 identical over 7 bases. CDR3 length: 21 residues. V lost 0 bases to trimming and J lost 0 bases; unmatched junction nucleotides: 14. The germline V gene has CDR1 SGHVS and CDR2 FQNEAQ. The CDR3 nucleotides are TGTGCCAGCAGCTTAGCGCTGATTGGCGGGGGTTTGGACTCTGGGGCCAACGTCCTGACTTTC. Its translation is CASSLALIGGGLDSGANVLTF.

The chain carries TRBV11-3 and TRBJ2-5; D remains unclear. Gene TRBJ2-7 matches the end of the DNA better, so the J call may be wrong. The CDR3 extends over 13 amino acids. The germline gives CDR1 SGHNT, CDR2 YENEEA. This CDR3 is CASSLDPNYEQYF. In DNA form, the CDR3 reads TGTGCCAGCAGCTTAGATCCCAACTACGAGCAGTACTTC.

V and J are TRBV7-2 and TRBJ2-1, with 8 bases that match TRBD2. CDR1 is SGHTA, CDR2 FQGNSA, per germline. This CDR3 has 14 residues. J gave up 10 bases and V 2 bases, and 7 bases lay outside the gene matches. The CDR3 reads CASSLLIAGHEQFF. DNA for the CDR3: TGTGCCAGCAGCTTATTAATAGCGGGACACGAGCAGTTCTTC.

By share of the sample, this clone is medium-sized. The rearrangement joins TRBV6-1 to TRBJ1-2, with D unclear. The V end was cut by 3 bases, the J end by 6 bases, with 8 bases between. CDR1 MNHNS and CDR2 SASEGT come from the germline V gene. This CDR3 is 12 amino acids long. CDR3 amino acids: CASSEEVDGYTF. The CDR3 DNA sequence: TGTGCCAGCAGTGAGGAGGTGGATGGCTACACCTTC.

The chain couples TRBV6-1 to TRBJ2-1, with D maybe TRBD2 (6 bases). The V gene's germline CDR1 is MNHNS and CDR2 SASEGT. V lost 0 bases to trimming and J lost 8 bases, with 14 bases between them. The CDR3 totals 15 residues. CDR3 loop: CASSEAEGTAYEQFF. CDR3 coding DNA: TGTGCCAGCAGTGAAGCGGAGGGGACCGCCTATGAGCAGTTCTTC.

In DNA, the CDR3 is TGTGCCAGTAGTGGTTACAGGTACACTGAAGCTTTCTTT. It specifies CASSGYRYTEAFF. The chain links TRBV19 to TRBJ1-1, with D maybe TRBD1 (5 bases). The CDR3 totals 13 residues. Trimming removed 5 bases at V and 3 bases at J, with 10 bases between. CDR1 LNHDA and CDR2 SQIVND come from the germline V gene (reference sequence).

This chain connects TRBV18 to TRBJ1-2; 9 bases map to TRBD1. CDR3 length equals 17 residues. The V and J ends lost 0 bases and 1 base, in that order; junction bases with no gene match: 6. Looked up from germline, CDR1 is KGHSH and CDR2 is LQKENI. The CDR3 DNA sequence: TGTGCCAGCTCACCACCTTTAGGGACAGGGTTTAACTATGGCTACACCTTC. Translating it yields CASSPPLGTGFNYGYTF.

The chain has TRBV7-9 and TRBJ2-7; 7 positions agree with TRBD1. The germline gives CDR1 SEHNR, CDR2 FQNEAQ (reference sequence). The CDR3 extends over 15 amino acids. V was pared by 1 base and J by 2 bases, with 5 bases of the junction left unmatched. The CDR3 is CASSLGDRVTYEQYF. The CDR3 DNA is TGTGCCAGCAGCTTAGGGGACAGAGTAACCTACGAGCAGTACTTC.

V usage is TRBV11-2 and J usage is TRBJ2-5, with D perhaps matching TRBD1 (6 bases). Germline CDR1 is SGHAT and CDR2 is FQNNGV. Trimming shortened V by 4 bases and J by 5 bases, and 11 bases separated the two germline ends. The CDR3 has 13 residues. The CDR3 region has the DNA TGTGCCAGCAGCTCGCAGGGGTTGGAGACCCAGTACTTC. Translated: CASSSQGLETQYF.

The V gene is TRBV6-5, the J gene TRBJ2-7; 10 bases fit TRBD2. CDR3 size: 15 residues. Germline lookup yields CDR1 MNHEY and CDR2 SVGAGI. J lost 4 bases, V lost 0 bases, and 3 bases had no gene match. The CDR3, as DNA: TGTGCCAGCAGTTACTCACGGACTAGCGGTTACGAGCAGTACTTC. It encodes CASSYSRTSGYEQYF.

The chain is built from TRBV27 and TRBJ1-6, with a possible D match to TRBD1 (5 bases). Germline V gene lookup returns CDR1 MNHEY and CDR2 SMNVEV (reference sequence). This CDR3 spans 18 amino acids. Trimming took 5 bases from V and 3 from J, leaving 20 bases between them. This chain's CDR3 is CASSPLKGYSNYNSPLHF. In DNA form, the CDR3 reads TGTGCCAGCAGTCCACTAAAGGGGTACAGTAACTATAATTCACCCCTCCACTTT.

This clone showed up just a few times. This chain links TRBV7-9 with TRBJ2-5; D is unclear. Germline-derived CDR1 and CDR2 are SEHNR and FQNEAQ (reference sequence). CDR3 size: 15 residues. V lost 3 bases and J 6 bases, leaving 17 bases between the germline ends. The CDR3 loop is CASSLSLPPMKTQYF. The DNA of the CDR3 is TGTGCCAGCAGCTTGAGTCTCCCCCCCATGAAGACCCAGTACTTC.

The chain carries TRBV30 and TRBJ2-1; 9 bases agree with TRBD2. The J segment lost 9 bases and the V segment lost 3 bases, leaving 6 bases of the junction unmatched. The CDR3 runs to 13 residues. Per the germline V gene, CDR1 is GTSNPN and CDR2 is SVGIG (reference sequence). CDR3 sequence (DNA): TGTGCCTGGAGGACCATTAGCGGGGGTGAGCAGTTCTTC. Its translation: CAWRTISGGEQFF.

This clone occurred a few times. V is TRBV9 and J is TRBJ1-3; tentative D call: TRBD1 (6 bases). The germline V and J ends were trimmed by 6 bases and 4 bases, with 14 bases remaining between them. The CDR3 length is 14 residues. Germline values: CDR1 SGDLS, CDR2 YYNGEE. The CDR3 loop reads CASTAGDTGNTIYF. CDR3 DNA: TGTGCCAGCACCGCCGGGGACACCGGAAACACCATATATTTT.

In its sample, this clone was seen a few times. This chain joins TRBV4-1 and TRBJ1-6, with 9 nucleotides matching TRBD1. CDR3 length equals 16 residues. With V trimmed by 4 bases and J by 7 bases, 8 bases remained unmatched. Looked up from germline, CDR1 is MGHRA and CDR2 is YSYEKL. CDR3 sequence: CASSPTTGTGNSPLHF. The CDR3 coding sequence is TGCGCCAGCAGCCCTACTACCGGGACAGGGAATTCACCCCTCCACTTT.

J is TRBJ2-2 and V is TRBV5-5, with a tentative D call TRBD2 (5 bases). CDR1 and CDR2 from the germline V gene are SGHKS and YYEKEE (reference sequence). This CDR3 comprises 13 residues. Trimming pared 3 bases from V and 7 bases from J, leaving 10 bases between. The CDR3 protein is CASSSPGGGELFF. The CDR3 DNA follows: TGTGCCAGCAGCTCCCCAGGAGGCGGGGAGCTGTTTTTT. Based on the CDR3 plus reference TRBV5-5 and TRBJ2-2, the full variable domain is DAGVTQSPTHLIKTRGQQVTLRCSPISGHKSVSWYQQVLGQGPQFIFQYYEKEERGRGNFPDRFSARQFPNYSSELNVNALLLGDSALYLCASSSPGGGELFFGEGSRLTVL.

The chain's CDR3 is CSVRTGGKNIQYF. The CDR3 nucleotides are TGCAGCGTCAGGACAGGAGGGAAAAACATTCAGTACTTC. This chain joins TRBV29-1 and TRBJ2-4; D might be TRBD1 (7 bases). This CDR3 contains 13 residues. Per germline, CDR1 SQVTM and CDR2 ANQGSEA. V was cut by 6 bases and J by 4 bases, with 13 bases left in between.

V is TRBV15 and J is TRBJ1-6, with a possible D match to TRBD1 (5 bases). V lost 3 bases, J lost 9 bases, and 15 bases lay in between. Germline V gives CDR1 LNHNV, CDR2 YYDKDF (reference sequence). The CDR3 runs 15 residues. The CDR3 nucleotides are TGTGCCACCAGCAGCAGGGATTTCGGCCGTTCACCCCTCCACTTT. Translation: CATSSRDFGRSPLHF.

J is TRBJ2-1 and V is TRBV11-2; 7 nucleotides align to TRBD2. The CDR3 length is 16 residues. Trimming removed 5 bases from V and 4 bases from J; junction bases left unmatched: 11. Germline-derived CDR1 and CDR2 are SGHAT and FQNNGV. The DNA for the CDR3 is TGTGCCAGCAGCCCTAGGAGCGGGAAAGATTACAATGAGCAGTTCTTC. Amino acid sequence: CASSPRSGKDYNEQFF.

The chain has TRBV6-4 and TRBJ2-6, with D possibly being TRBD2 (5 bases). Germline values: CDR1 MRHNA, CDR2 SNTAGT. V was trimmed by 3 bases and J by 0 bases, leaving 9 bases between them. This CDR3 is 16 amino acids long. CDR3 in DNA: TGTGCCAGCAGTGAACGAGAGGGCTCTGGGGCCAACGTCCTGACTTTC. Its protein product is CASSEREGSGANVLTF.

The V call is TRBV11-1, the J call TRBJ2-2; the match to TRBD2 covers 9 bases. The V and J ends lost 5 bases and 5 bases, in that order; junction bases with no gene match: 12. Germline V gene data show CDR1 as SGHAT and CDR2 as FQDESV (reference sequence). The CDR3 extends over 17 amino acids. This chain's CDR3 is CASSPSGGGAGTGELFF. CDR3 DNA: TGTGCCAGCAGCCCGAGTGGCGGGGGGGCCGGAACCGGGGAGCTGTTTTTT.